The clone carrying this T cell receptor beta chain was counted between two and nine times. This sample stems from a study of blood T cell repertoires in COVID-19. Study overall: Sources were T cells, B-cell-depleted T cells, or PBMCs; the material itself was cDNA or gDNA.

V shed 3 bases and J shed 3 bases, with 10 bases lying between them. The CDR3 spans 14 residues. The V gene's germline CDR1 is SGHTA and CDR2 FQGNSA. In the source study's methods: Amplification of reference gene primers was used by the study to estimate nucleated cell counts. The method was immunoSEQ multiplex PCR; TCRdb's version includes in-frame clones alone and lacks a portion of them. For V, J and clone size, that table is used; D and trimming come from the DNA. The table lists around 65,000 clones, about four fifths of them singletons, with 47% in the top ten. The source is a human donor in a cohort sampled during active COVID-19. The chain links TRBV7-2 to TRBJ2-3, with TRBD2 as a possible D gene (6 bases). Specimen: peripheral blood. The CDR3 spells CASSFAGRTDTQYF. As DNA, the CDR3 is TGTGCCAGCAGCTTCGCGGGAAGGACAGATACGCAGTATTTT.